This is a list of T cell receptor beta chains from one sample in a study of blood T cell repertoires in COVID-19. Produced via immunoSEQ multiplex PCR; TCRdb's table is partial and in-frame only. The repertoire has under 250,000 clones, around 81% of them found once; the top ten carry around 4.4%. Specimen: peripheral blood. The receptor source for this set is a man in his fifties or sixties with active or convalescent COVID-19. Each CDR3 is given without its conserved first and last residue. The order of the fields is CDR3 length, clone size, J gene, V gene, CDR3 protein. Clone size is given for some rows only: seen once, a few or many times, or a class if the clone is expanded.

CDR3 length: 14
clone size: once
J gene: TRBJ2-1
V gene: TRBV7-2
CDR3 protein: ASSLGLAGGYNEQF

CDR3 length: 14
clone size: -
J gene: TRBJ2-3
V gene: TRBV19
CDR3 protein: ASSTNSGGAVDTQY

CDR3 length: 12
clone size: -
J gene: TRBJ1-4
V gene: TRBV19
CDR3 protein: ASSRQGAGEKLF

CDR3 length: 14
clone size: -
J gene: TRBJ2-3
V gene: TRBV28
CDR3 protein: ASSAPGQGAGDTQY

CDR3 length: 15
clone size: -
J gene: TRBJ2-1
V gene: TRBV5-1
CDR3 protein: ASSFSLNSPRVNEQF

CDR3 length: 12
clone size: -
J gene: TRBJ1-2
V gene: TRBV5-1
CDR3 protein: ASSLGTEVDGYT

CDR3 length: 10
clone size: -
J gene: TRBJ1-1
V gene: TRBV29-1
CDR3 protein: SGHRLNTEAF

CDR3 length: 16
clone size: -
J gene: TRBJ2-7
V gene: TRBV13
CDR3 protein: ASSLGPSVQPPTYEQY

CDR3 length: 14
clone size: once
J gene: TRBJ1-4
V gene: TRBV28
CDR3 protein: ASSSVNRDLDEKLF

CDR3 length: 13
clone size: -
J gene: TRBJ1-1
V gene: TRBV5-4
CDR3 protein: ASRTRGTGLGEAF

CDR3 length: 13
clone size: -
J gene: TRBJ1-5
V gene: TRBV28
CDR3 protein: ASRLPGQGRQPQH

CDR3 length: 11
clone size: -
J gene: TRBJ1-2
V gene: TRBV15
CDR3 protein: ATSTGDNYGYT

CDR3 length: 12
clone size: -
J gene: TRBJ1-1
V gene: TRBV5-1
CDR3 protein: ASSGTGQGTEAF

CDR3 length: 12
clone size: -
J gene: TRBJ2-7
V gene: TRBV11-1
CDR3 protein: ASRRTGGSYEQY

CDR3 length: 12
clone size: -
J gene: TRBJ2-7
V gene: TRBV5-6
CDR3 protein: ASSVGQGAVGQY

CDR3 length: 13
clone size: -
J gene: TRBJ1-5
V gene: TRBV3-1/TRBV3-2
CDR3 protein: ASSQGTGGSQPQH

CDR3 length: 12
clone size: -
J gene: TRBJ2-7
V gene: TRBV28
CDR3 protein: ASIGTPSSYEQY

CDR3 length: 12
clone size: -
J gene: TRBJ2-7
V gene: TRBV6-5
CDR3 protein: ASSYAGGPYEQY

CDR3 length: 15
clone size: few
J gene: TRBJ2-1
V gene: TRBV10-1
CDR3 protein: ASSTGTGTPLSNEQF

CDR3 length: 15
clone size: -
J gene: TRBJ1-5
V gene: TRBV25-1
CDR3 protein: ASSGHFGQGGNQPQH

CDR3 length: 12
clone size: once
J gene: TRBJ1-2
V gene: TRBV6-2/TRBV6-3
CDR3 protein: ASSYFKTESGYT

CDR3 length: 12
clone size: -
J gene: TRBJ1-5
V gene: TRBV15
CDR3 protein: ATSLGQGNQPQH

CDR3 length: 12
clone size: -
J gene: TRBJ2-3
V gene: TRBV30
CDR3 protein: AWRGDRGTDTQY

CDR3 length: 13
clone size: many
J gene: TRBJ2-4
V gene: TRBV6-5
CDR3 protein: ASSYFIQGRNIQY

CDR3 length: 11
clone size: -
J gene: TRBJ1-1
V gene: TRBV16
CDR3 protein: ASSQSEGTEAF

CDR3 length: 9
clone size: -
J gene: TRBJ1-1
V gene: TRBV30
CDR3 protein: AWRVSTEAF

CDR3 length: 10
clone size: -
J gene: TRBJ2-7
V gene: TRBV5-4
CDR3 protein: ATGTGADEQY

CDR3 length: 14
clone size: -
J gene: TRBJ2-7
V gene: TRBV11-2
CDR3 protein: ASSLEGRRGSLEQY

CDR3 length: 14
clone size: -
J gene: TRBJ2-2
V gene: TRBV19
CDR3 protein: ASSPLLPGGTGELF

CDR3 length: 16
clone size: -
J gene: TRBJ2-5
V gene: TRBV24-1
CDR3 protein: ATSDFTATEVWQETQY

CDR3 length: 13
clone size: -
J gene: TRBJ1-6
V gene: TRBV28
CDR3 protein: ASSPTTGWNSPLH

CDR3 length: 14
clone size: -
J gene: TRBJ2-3
V gene: TRBV9
CDR3 protein: ASSVLTSGGLGTQY

CDR3 length: 15
clone size: -
J gene: TRBJ1-4
V gene: TRBV10-3
CDR3 protein: AISKGTGGLFEEKLF

CDR3 length: 12
clone size: -
J gene: TRBJ2-6
V gene: TRBV7-2
CDR3 protein: ASTDSSGANVLT